This T cell receptor beta chain is from a study of Graves' ophthalmopathy and Graves' hyperthyroidism. Trimming removed 9 bases at V and 8 bases at J, with 22 bases between. This CDR3 is built from 14 residues. Germline V gene sequence: CDR1 LNHDA, CDR2 SQIVND (reference sequence). The study amplified TCR beta CDR3 regions using RNA transcripts. Second-round multiplex PCR came after first-round RT-PCR with HTBI primers. One entry per CDR3 protein, called by TCRdb with MiXCR from the multiplex PCR reads. Of 400,000 or so distinct CDR3 sequences listed, approximately 17% were seen once; the top ten hold roughly 2.3%. This clonotype appeared many times. Antigen: not known. The conserved phenylalanine or tryptophan normally closing the CDR3 is absent here, so this likely arose from a read error. The study's findings and limits: Blood also contained most of the expanded thyroid clonotypes above 0.001 frequency.

PBMCs were isolated from a 10 ml sample of fresh peripheral blood. This receptor was obtained from an adult woman with stable Graves' hyperthyroidism. The sequenced sample was peripheral blood. The rearrangement joins TRBV19 to TRBJ1-1; no reliable D call. The CDR3 DNA sequence: TGTGCCAGCCTTCAGAGGGAAAAGCTGTCGGAAGCTTTCCTT. It codes for CASLQREKLSEAFL.